This TCR beta chain was sequenced during a study of shared clonotypes between healthy human individuals. Study-level points and caveats: Non-shared clonotypes had lower generation probabilities than clonotypes shared by all four sorted-subset donors.

The ends were cut back, 5 bases at V and 7 bases at J, with 12 bases in the middle. This CDR3 comprises 13 residues. CDR1 is SEHNR and CDR2 is FQNEAQ in the germline V gene (reference sequence). Data came from immunoSEQ multiplex PCR; TCRdb stores just in-frame clones and leaves some out. Of around 300,000 clones in the sample, roughly 87% were seen once. As regards this clone: Its specificity is not known.

The sample was memory CD8+ T cells sorted from blood. Sample subset: CD45RO+ cells pooled with CCR7-negative TemRA cells. The rearrangement joins TRBV7-9 to TRBJ1-5; TRBD1 is a possible D gene (5 bases). This TCR was sampled from a man aged 18 to 29 in good health. In DNA form, the CDR3 reads TGTGCCAGCAGCCTTGACAGTTTCCAGCCCCAGCATTTT. Its protein is CASSLDSFQPQHF.